This TCR beta chain was captured by sequencing in a study of T cells in Graves' hyperthyroidism and ophthalmopathy (dated by TCRdb to 2018 to 2020). With respect to the entire study: Peripheral blood was sampled at the time of initial diagnosis, prior to any treatment. TCR V-J signatures able to tell the groups apart were searched for in a discovery cohort of 90 to 100 patients, of whom around 42 had Graves' ophthalmopathy and around 56 had stable Graves' hyperthyroidism. An independent validation cohort of 18 to 20 hyperthyroidism patients and about 16 patients who later progressed to ophthalmopathy tested prospective prediction of ophthalmopathy. The approximately 95 discovery patients were divided at random into training and test sets in a 7:3 ratio. In addition, the study compared T-cell repertoires in thyroid tissue and in blood from roughly six Graves' hyperthyroidism patients. After sampling, hyperthyroidism patients received methimazole starting at 30 mg daily, and ophthalmopathy patients received high-dose intravenous methylprednisolone. The paper reports TCR Vbeta CDR3 sequencing of approximately 140 peripheral blood samples: over 40 ophthalmopathy, under 80 hyperthyroidism and about 17 progressor patients. Overall study outcomes, separate from this receptor: Ophthalmopathy was separated from stable hyperthyroidism by a 13 V-J signature model, with around 88% sensitivity and roughly 81% specificity obtained in cross-validation and 80%/75% obtained in testing. Sample size was not statistically predetermined, and blinding of investigators to group allocation was not performed. In validation, the model predicted progression to ophthalmopathy a median of about 6 months before onset, with about 67% sensitivity and around 76% specificity. Blood samples also contained most of the expanded thyroid clonotypes (frequency above 0.001), which suggests that blood repertoires may reflect thyroid immune responses.

Reading the germline V gene (reference sequence) gives CDR1 DFQATT and CDR2 SNEGSKA. The V and J ends are trimmed by 1 base and 0 bases, leaving 19 bases between them. The CDR3, from cysteine to phenylalanine, totals 18 residues. Just the 54-base CDR3 DNA is kept, in frame starting at base 1. Of note for this clonotype: Its antigen is not yet known. No much larger clone exists at a distance of one base, and base qualities are not known.

The hyperthyroidism patients were between 18 and 65 years old and newly diagnosed, with a disease duration of less than 2 months. Any patient with an uncontrolled infection, another autoimmune disease, pregnancy or lactation was excluded. Diagnoses were established on the basis of clinical symptoms, serum thyroxine and TRAb, thyroid ultrasound, and orbital computed tomography. Blood from progressor patients was drawn when they were first diagnosed with hyperthyroidism, before any ophthalmopathy symptoms appeared. PBMCs were separated from under 11 ml of fresh peripheral blood using Ficoll-Paque density gradient centrifugation. Progressor patients were defined as those initially diagnosed with Graves' hyperthyroidism in whom ophthalmopathy developed during follow-up. Total RNA was extracted with Trizol reagent, and quality was checked on an Agilent 2100 Bioanalyzer. The TCR beta CDR3 regions were amplified from RNA transcripts. The first round of RT-PCR for the TCR CDR3 was performed with the HTBI primer set and the Qiagen OneStep RT-PCR kit. Libraries were constructed in a second round of multiplex PCR, after which size selection and purification were performed. Paired-end sequencing of the libraries was performed with 100 bp reads on an Illumina HiSeq2000. The published analysis was carried out like this. SOAPnuke was used to process the raw data, with reads discarded if the reads contained adapters or uncalled bases, had a mean Phred below 15, or lacked an exact constant-primer or identifier match. High-quality paired reads were merged with COPE v1.2.5, and unique nucleotide sequences were defined as clonotypes. Clonotypes were aligned to IMGT TRBV, TRBD and TRBJ reference segments using MiTCR v1.1. The analysis was restricted to V-J combinations with a frequency above 0.0001, which together covered 99.2% of the repertoires. The TCS score was defined as F50 (clonal expansion) divided by E x V (chaos), with BLOSUM62-based TCRdist calculated between CDR3 peptides within each V-J. Welch's t-statistics and random forest reduced some 510 V-J features to 10 to 15, which were used in a naive Bayes classifier (R e1071). TCRdb reworked the public reads: Q25 trimming with fastp, MiXCR clone assembly, productive beta chains retained. Rows merge per CDR3 protein into single entries with the most common DNA and genes. These V and J calls are TCRdb output, not the study's own analysis. Across this sample there are 300,000 to 450,000 distinct CDR3 sequences, with about a sixth seen only once. Of the sample, 34% falls within the top ten clones.

The source of this sequence is a woman younger than 45 with Graves' hyperthyroidism that later progressed to Graves' ophthalmopathy. The sequence links TRBV20-1 to TRBJ1-5, with the D gene too uncertain to name. Sequencing was done on a sample of blood. In nucleotide form, the sequence is TGCAGTGCTAGAGTTCCCCTAACGATGCTGGGTAGCAATCAGCCCCAGCATTTT. Its product reads: CSARVPLTMLGSNQPQHF.